This T cell receptor (beta chain) was recorded in a study of cytomegalovirus exposure and HLA in healthy donors. Study-level points and caveats: In a later analysis, HLA-associated beta chains showed higher expansion and lower generation probabilities than comparable chains. Listed as cytomegalovirus-associated were more than 150 TCR beta chains. Per published accounts, TCR beta sequences correctly predicted the HLA-A and HLA-B alleles of most subjects.

Amplification used 60 Vbeta primers and 13 Jbeta primers. Measured with immunoSEQ multiplex PCR; TCRdb has only the in-frame clones, and not every one. The table has some 140,000 clones, 80% seen once. Germline CDR1 MNHNS, CDR2 SASEGT. V shed 4 bases and J 3 bases; nucleotides not matched to a gene: 10. The CDR3 covers 16 residues. Remarks on this clone: Its matching antigen is unknown.

The sequenced sample was PBMCs. The chain links TRBV6-1 to TRBJ2-5; 8 bases fit TRBD1. The clonotype was recovered from a man aged 25 to 40 in good health and CMV-seropositive. CDR3 region: CASSGGTGWGKETQYF. The CDR3 nucleotides read TGTGCCAGCAGTGGAGGGACAGGCTGGGGAAAAGAGACCCAGTACTTC.